Given below is one TCR beta chain in context. The repertoire was sequenced with immunoSEQ multiplex PCR; TCRdb's copy has only in-frame clones and lacks some. The sample lists 150,000 to 200,000 clones, about 85% occurring once. The record originates from a study of cytomegalovirus exposure and HLA in healthy donors. This CDR3 has 15 residues. Germline CDR1 SEHNR, CDR2 FQNEAQ (reference sequence). V was pared by 5 bases and J by 6 bases, with 20 bases between. The sequencing sample was made of PBMCs. The TCR comes from a man aged 18 to 29 in good health and CMV-seropositive. This rearrangement joins TRBV7-9 to TRBJ2-7; weak D call: TRBD1 (6 bases). CDR3 region: CASSLGVGEGGEQYF. The CDR3, as DNA: TGTGCCAGCAGCCTTGGAGTCGGCGAAGGGGGCGAGCAGTACTTC.